The rows below give T cell receptor beta chains drawn from one sample of a study of T cells in Graves' hyperthyroidism and ophthalmopathy. TCRdb reprocessed the multiplex PCR reads with MiXCR, giving one entry per CDR3 protein. Of about 520,000 distinct CDR3 sequences listed, about a fifth are singletons. Sequencing used blood. These receptors originate from a man younger than 35 with Graves' hyperthyroidism. The conserved cysteine and the conserved F or W are not part of the CDR3 here. Expanded clones are given a class, and other clones once, few, many or no size at all.

J gene: TRBJ2-7; clone size: -; V gene: TRBV13; CDR3 length: 12; CDR3 protein: ASSRTTGDYEQY
J gene: TRBJ2-7; clone size: -; V gene: TRBV6-1; CDR3 length: 11; CDR3 protein: ASSRDRVDEQY
J gene: TRBJ2-7; clone size: -; V gene: TRBV28; CDR3 length: 11; CDR3 protein: ASISAGPGGQY
J gene: TRBJ1-5; clone size: -; V gene: TRBV11-2; CDR3 length: 12; CDR3 protein: ASSLVGAGQPQH
J gene: TRBJ1-5; clone size: few; V gene: TRBV29-1; CDR3 length: 11; CDR3 protein: SVEDSSNQPQH
J gene: TRBJ2-7; clone size: many; V gene: TRBV7-6; CDR3 length: 10; CDR3 protein: ASSPDRSEQY
J gene: TRBJ2-2; clone size: few; V gene: TRBV4-1; CDR3 length: 14; CDR3 protein: ASSQAPGVNTGELF
J gene: TRBJ2-5; clone size: many; V gene: TRBV28; CDR3 length: 12; CDR3 protein: ASSNGLAWETQY
J gene: TRBJ1-2; clone size: many; V gene: TRBV2; CDR3 length: 12; CDR3 protein: ASTLESGELGYT
J gene: TRBJ1-1; clone size: few; V gene: TRBV11-2; CDR3 length: 12; CDR3 protein: ASSLDLRLGEAF
J gene: TRBJ1-3; clone size: many; V gene: TRBV12-3/TRBV12-4; CDR3 length: 10; CDR3 protein: ASLGLGDTIY
J gene: TRBJ1-6; clone size: few; V gene: TRBV6-1; CDR3 length: 12; CDR3 protein: ASKGSSYNSPLH
J gene: TRBJ1-1; clone size: few; V gene: TRBV6-1; CDR3 length: 12; CDR3 protein: ASSESLVNTEAF
J gene: TRBJ2-7; clone size: many; V gene: TRBV6-1; CDR3 length: 12; CDR3 protein: ASSEGMDTYEQY
J gene: TRBJ2-2; clone size: many; V gene: TRBV2; CDR3 length: 12; CDR3 protein: ASSELRDGGELF
J gene: TRBJ2-5; clone size: -; V gene: TRBV7-9; CDR3 length: 11; CDR3 protein: ASSPDYQETQY
J gene: TRBJ2-5; clone size: many; V gene: TRBV11-2; CDR3 length: 12; CDR3 protein: ASSLGQGWETQY
J gene: TRBJ2-7; clone size: -; V gene: TRBV28; CDR3 length: 10; CDR3 protein: ASTTSLYEQY
J gene: TRBJ1-4; clone size: -; V gene: TRBV30; CDR3 length: 10; CDR3 protein: AWSVPNEKLF
J gene: TRBJ1-1; clone size: -; V gene: TRBV28; CDR3 length: 10; CDR3 protein: ASSEGAGEAF
J gene: TRBJ2-7; clone size: many; V gene: TRBV27; CDR3 length: 12; CDR3 protein: ASGAHAGNYEQY
J gene: TRBJ2-5; clone size: many; V gene: TRBV9; CDR3 length: 13; CDR3 protein: ASSVDRQGGETQY
J gene: TRBJ2-5; clone size: many; V gene: TRBV2; CDR3 length: 10; CDR3 protein: ASSVEGETQY
J gene: TRBJ2-7; clone size: -; V gene: TRBV12-3/TRBV12-4; CDR3 length: 14; CDR3 protein: ASSLKRVRGRYEQY
J gene: TRBJ1-1; clone size: many; V gene: TRBV5-1; CDR3 length: 12; CDR3 protein: ASSWDRSNTEAF
J gene: TRBJ2-4; clone size: -; V gene: TRBV10-3; CDR3 length: 14; CDR3 protein: AISESRPNEENIQY
J gene: TRBJ2-5; clone size: few; V gene: TRBV12-3/TRBV12-4; CDR3 length: 12; CDR3 protein: ASSLTTGAETQY
J gene: TRBJ1-2; clone size: many; V gene: TRBV6-5; CDR3 length: 12; CDR3 protein: ASSLQGSAYGYT
J gene: TRBJ1-3; clone size: -; V gene: TRBV28; CDR3 length: 11; CDR3 protein: ASRSFPGNTIY
J gene: TRBJ1-2; clone size: -; V gene: TRBV27; CDR3 length: 11; CDR3 protein: ASSLGETDGYT
J gene: TRBJ2-5; clone size: many; V gene: TRBV28; CDR3 length: 11; CDR3 protein: ASSPQGSETQY
J gene: TRBJ1-2; clone size: many; V gene: TRBV12-3/TRBV12-4; CDR3 length: 10; CDR3 protein: ASSSTGVGYT
J gene: TRBJ1-1; clone size: many; V gene: TRBV20-1; CDR3 length: 13; CDR3 protein: SARGSAGIVYQAF
J gene: TRBJ1-5; clone size: -; V gene: TRBV12-3/TRBV12-4; CDR3 length: 13; CDR3 protein: ASSPFREGGQPQH
J gene: TRBJ1-2; clone size: many; V gene: TRBV6-5; CDR3 length: 14; CDR3 protein: ASSYSRAGFNYGYT
J gene: TRBJ2-6; clone size: few; V gene: TRBV27; CDR3 length: 16; CDR3 protein: ASSFRRQGASQTNVLT
J gene: TRBJ1-5; clone size: -; V gene: TRBV19; CDR3 length: 14; CDR3 protein: ASSALTGASNQPQH
J gene: TRBJ1-5; clone size: few; V gene: TRBV7-9; CDR3 length: 10; CDR3 protein: ASSVGEQPQH
J gene: TRBJ2-5; clone size: -; V gene: TRBV7-3; CDR3 length: 11; CDR3 protein: ASSLTREGTQY
J gene: TRBJ1-2; clone size: -; V gene: TRBV5-1; CDR3 length: 13; CDR3 protein: ASSLEVGAFDGYT
J gene: TRBJ1-1; clone size: -; V gene: TRBV12-3/TRBV12-4; CDR3 length: 15; CDR3 protein: ASSLGLGGTLNTEAF
J gene: TRBJ2-2; clone size: -; V gene: TRBV12-3/TRBV12-4; CDR3 length: 12; CDR3 protein: ASSFGQLTGELF
J gene: TRBJ1-6; clone size: many; V gene: TRBV20-1; CDR3 length: 10; CDR3 protein: SARGNSSPLH
J gene: TRBJ2-7; clone size: few; V gene: TRBV18; CDR3 length: 14; CDR3 protein: ASSPPERTSVDEQY
J gene: TRBJ1-1; clone size: many; V gene: TRBV11-1; CDR3 length: 15; CDR3 protein: ASSRPRTGAGNTEAF